Below, one T cell receptor (beta chain) is given with its context. No antigen is known for it. This record comes from a study of graft-versus-host responses after intestinal transplantation. Study information: Following induction with anti-thymocyte globulin, all recipients were given tacrolimus and steroids for approximately three years. Whole-study findings and limits: The marrow of recipients harbored GvH clones, and ileum or blood showed some of them first. Clonal ratios of graft-versus-host to host-versus-graft in allografts were high for patients exhibiting graft-donor T cell macrochimerism.

Sequencing was performed with immunoSEQ multiplex PCR; in TCRdb, only in-frame clones are kept and a portion is missing. The data show 90,000 to 150,000 clones, 90% to 95% seen once. With 11 bases removed from V and 4 bases from J, the gap between germline ends came to 18 bases. CDR3 size: 13 residues. Germline assignment: CDR1 MNHEY and CDR2 SVGAGI. The specimen comprised unstimulated CD4+ T cells sorted from spleen or lymph node cells, sampled before intestinal transplant. This TCR was sampled from a human donor who received an intestinal transplant. The V gene is TRBV6-5, the J gene TRBJ2-7; the D call may be TRBD1 or TRBD2 (7 bases each). This CDR3 reads CAAAGAGGYEQYF. The CDR3 coding sequence is TGTGCCGCTGCGGGGGCAGGGGGATACGAGCAGTACTTC.